The 29 T cell receptor beta chains in this list originate from one sample, sequenced in a study of T-cell memory formation after mild COVID-19. MiXCR was run by TCRdb on the 5' RACE reads, yielding one entry per CDR3 protein. The sample records about 350,000 distinct CDR3 sequences, 20% to 25% being singletons. The sample comprised PBMCs or a T cell subset sorted from them (not recorded which). The receptors come from a man younger than 30 who had mild COVID-19 (a few samples of this study predate the infection). Cell type and time point are not known.

The rearrangement uses TRBV5-5 and TRBJ1-2, with 7 bases lining up with TRBD1. CDR3 length: 13 amino acids. With V trimmed by 4 bases and J by 8 bases, 8 bases remained unmatched. CDR1 SGHKS and CDR2 YYEKEE come from the germline V gene (reference sequence). The chain's CDR3 is CASSLGTVEGYTF. Written as DNA, the CDR3 is TGTGCCAGCAGCCTAGGGACAGTGGAAGGCTACACCTTC.

This clonotype was counted only a few times. This sequence joins TRBV7-2 and TRBJ1-4; no reliable D call. Germline V gives CDR1 SGHTA, CDR2 FQGNSA. There are 15 residues in the CDR3. Trimming cost V 2 bases and J 5 bases, with 12 bases left between them. The CDR3 loop reads CASSLYGTRNEKLFF. Here the CDR3 DNA reads TGTGCCAGCAGCTTATACGGAACAAGGAATGAAAAACTGTTTTTT.

The chain has TRBV20-1 and TRBJ1-4, with TRBD1 identical over 9 bases. The J segment lost 7 bases and the V segment lost 4 bases, leaving 7 bases of the junction unmatched. The CDR3 sequence is 14 residues long. Looked up from germline, CDR1 is DFQATT and CDR2 is SNEGSKA (reference sequence). Here the CDR3 reads CSATTGGFREKLFF. The CDR3 DNA reads as TGCAGTGCTACTACAGGGGGCTTTCGTGAAAAACTGTTTTTT.

The chain employs TRBV29-1 and TRBJ1-3; D uncertain. Germline-derived CDR1 and CDR2 are SQVTM and ANQGSEA. CDR3 length equals 12 residues. Trimming took 7 bases from V and 1 from J, leaving 8 bases between them. The CDR3 nucleotides read TGCAGCGGCCGGGGATCTGGAAACACCATATATTTT. Its protein is CSGRGSGNTIYF.

The rearrangement joins TRBV5-1 to TRBJ2-7; D may be TRBD1 (6 bases). Germline V gene sequence: CDR1 SGHRS, CDR2 YFSETQ. The V end lost 4 bases, the J end lost 7 bases, and 18 bases lay between the germline ends. The CDR3 has 14 amino acids. DNA for the CDR3: TGCGCCAGCAGCCTCGGACAGCCACGGGGAGAGCAGTACGTC. It encodes CASSLGQPRGEQYV.

The chain combines TRBV18 with TRBJ2-3; D call uncertain. Germline CDR1 is KGHSH and CDR2 is LQKENI. V was trimmed by 3 bases and J by 5 bases, leaving 15 bases between them. The CDR3 sequence is 15 residues long. CDR3 DNA: TGTGCCAGCTCACCCTATGGCGGCCTGGAAGATACGCAGTATTTT. This gives the protein CASSPYGGLEDTQYF.

V usage is TRBV10-3 and J usage is TRBJ1-1, with D possibly matching TRBD1 (5 bases). V shed 6 bases and J shed 1 base, with 12 bases lying between them. The CDR3 contains 14 residues. CDR1 ENHRY and CDR2 SYGVKD come from the germline V gene. CDR3 protein: CAISSRGQNTEAFF. The CDR3 nucleotides read TGTGCCATCAGCTCTAGGGGCCAGAACACTGAAGCTTTCTTT.

This rearrangement joins TRBV27 to TRBJ2-2; the match to TRBD1 covers 7 bases. V dropped 4 bases and J dropped 4; count of bases not matched to a gene: 3. Germline-derived CDR1 and CDR2 are MNHEY and SMNVEV (reference sequence). CDR3 size: 14 residues. The CDR3 DNA sequence: TGTGCCAGCAGTTGGGGACAGACCACCGGGGAGCTGTTTTTT. Encoded protein: CASSWGQTTGELFF.

This chain uses TRBV5-1 with TRBJ1-1, with D perhaps matching TRBD1 (5 bases). The CDR3 extends over 17 amino acids. From germline, CDR1 is SGHRS and CDR2 YFSETQ. The V end was cut by 3 bases, the J end by 0 bases, with 18 bases between. The CDR3 sequence is CASSSLGEGALNTEAFF. The DNA for the CDR3 is TGCGCCAGCAGCTCCTTGGGGGAGGGAGCATTGAACACTGAAGCTTTCTTT. Using reference TRBV5-1 and TRBJ1-1 for the parts outside the CDR3, the full variable domain is KAGVTQTPRYLIKTRGQQVTLSCSPISGHRSVSWYQQTPGQGLQFLFEYFSETQRNKGNFPGRFSGRQFSNSRSEMNVSTLELGDSALYLCASSSLGEGALNTEAFFGQGTRLTVV.

This clonotype came up a few times. The chain carries TRBV25-1 and TRBJ1-2; 7 bases align to TRBD1. This CDR3 has 13 amino acids. The ends lost 3 bases at V and 8 bases at J; junction bases unmatched: 6. Germline CDR1 and CDR2: MGHDK and SYGVNS. The CDR3 here is CASSDTGDRGYTF. CDR3 sequence (DNA): TGTGCCAGCAGTGATACAGGGGATCGGGGCTACACCTTC.

This clonotype was seen more than once but under ten times. This chain uses TRBV5-1 with TRBJ2-7; 9 nucleotides match TRBD1. Trimming took 2 bases from V and 0 from J; bases not matched to a gene: 12. This CDR3 comprises 18 residues. Per germline, CDR1 SGHRS and CDR2 YFSETQ. The CDR3 sequence: CASSFSGQGPVSSYEQYF. In DNA form, the CDR3 reads TGCGCCAGCAGCTTTTCGGGACAGGGCCCAGTTAGCTCCTACGAGCAGTACTTC. Full variable domain (outside the CDR3, taken from reference TRBV5-1 and TRBJ2-7): KAGVTQTPRYLIKTRGQQVTLSCSPISGHRSVSWYQQTPGQGLQFLFEYFSETQRNKGNFPGRFSGRQFSNSRSEMNVSTLELGDSALYLCASSFSGQGPVSSYEQYFGPGTRLTVT.

This clonotype was counted a few times. The rearrangement links TRBV4-3 to TRBJ2-2; TRBD2 matches at 8 bases. Germline V gene data show CDR1 as LGHNA and CDR2 as YSLEER. The CDR3 loop spans 17 amino acids. The V gene end was trimmed by 4 bases and the J gene end by 5 bases; junction bases not matched to a gene: 12. CDR3 protein: CASSPGGGKRRTGELFF. In DNA, the CDR3 is TGCGCCAGCAGCCCGGGGGGGGGAAAGCGGAGAACCGGGGAGCTGTTTTTT.

Concerning this clonotype itself: The junction does not match germline at one end; this may be a read error. The chain recombines TRBV5-1 with TRBJ2-5; D possibly uses TRBD1 or TRBD2 (6 bases each). The CDR3 extends over 14 amino acids. Germline values: CDR1 SGHRS, CDR2 YFSETQ. The CDR3 DNA is TGTGCCAGCAGCTTAGGGGGGCTGCAAGAGACCCAGTACTTC. It encodes CASSLGGLQETQYF. The full variable domain, in which reference TRBV5-1 and TRBJ2-5 provide the parts outside the CDR3, is KAGVTQTPRYLIKTRGQQVTLSCSPISGHRSVSWYQQTPGQGLQFLFEYFSETQRNKGNFPGRFSGRQFSNSRSEMNVSTLELGDSALYLCASSLGGLQETQYFGPGTRLLVL.

This clonotype was seen more than once but under ten times. The V gene is TRBV11-3, the J gene TRBJ2-3; 12 nucleotides line up with TRBD2. CDR3 size: 17 residues. Unmatched junction bases numbered 7, after V lost 4 bases and J lost 2 bases. Per germline, CDR1 SGHNT and CDR2 YENEEA. The CDR3 sequence is CASSSRTSGDITDTQYF. The CDR3 DNA reads as TGTGCCAGCAGCTCCAGGACTAGCGGGGATATCACAGATACGCAGTATTTT.

The rearrangement links TRBV4-3 to TRBJ2-2; the match to TRBD1 covers 7 bases. The germline V gene has CDR1 LGHNA and CDR2 YSLEER. The CDR3 length is 16 residues. V dropped 3 bases and J dropped 4; count of bases not matched to a gene: 8. CDR3 sequence reads: CASSHATGFGTGELFF. The CDR3 bases are TGCGCCAGCAGCCACGCGACAGGGTTCGGCACCGGGGAGCTGTTTTTT.

On this clonotype: Its ends do not fully match the called genes, so a read error is possible. This chain uses TRBV7-2 with TRBJ2-5; D possibly corresponds to TRBD1 (6 bases). From germline, CDR1 is SGHTA and CDR2 FQGNSA. The CDR3 sequence is 17 residues long. CDR3 nucleotide sequence: TGTGCCAGCAGCTTGTATACAGGGTCCCTCCTCCAAGAGACCAAGTACTTC. It yields the protein CASSLYTGSLLQETKYF.

The J gene is TRBJ2-1, the V gene TRBV6-2 or TRBV6-3; possibly TRBD1 or TRBD2 for D (5 bases each). V was cut by 5 bases and J by 10 bases, with 18 bases left in between. Germline-derived CDR1 and CDR2 are MNHEY and SVGEGT. This CDR3 is 14 amino acids long. CDR3 protein: CASSPPEPGREQFF. The CDR3 DNA follows: TGTGCCAGCAGTCCTCCCGAACCGGGGCGGGAGCAGTTCTTC.

The chain employs TRBV29-1 and TRBJ1-1, with D possibly TRBD1 on 5 matching bases. The length of the CDR3 is 10 residues. Trimming stripped 6 bases from V and 7 bases from J, with 9 bases between. From germline, CDR1 is SQVTM and CDR2 ANQGSEA. CDR3 coding DNA: TGCAGCGTGTGGGGCCTTGAAGCTTTCTTT. Translating it yields CSVWGLEAFF.

This clonotype was observed a handful of times. The V call is TRBV4-3, the J call TRBJ2-1; D gene unclear. Germline V gene lookup returns CDR1 LGHNA and CDR2 YSLEER. Trimming took 5 bases from V and 6 from J, leaving 11 bases between them. The CDR3 runs to 13 residues. CDR3 nucleotide sequence: TGCGCCAGCAGCAGATATACGACCAATGAGCAGTTCTTC. Its translation: CASSRYTTNEQFF.

This chain connects TRBV6-4 to TRBJ2-3; 12 nucleotides agree with TRBD2. The V and J ends lost 4 bases and 2 bases, in that order; junction bases with no gene match: 10. Germline lookup yields CDR1 MRHNA and CDR2 SNTAGT. The CDR3 has 18 residues. CDR3 region: CASSVTSGGAGFTDTQYF. For the CDR3, the DNA is TGTGCCAGCAGTGTGACTAGCGGGGGAGCCGGGTTCACAGATACGCAGTATTTT.

This clonotype was seen many times. CDR3 sequence: CATPGRVATLWRNTIYF. The CDR3 nucleotides are TGTGCCACCCCCGGCCGCGTTGCGACGCTCTGGAGAAACACCATATATTTT. The rearrangement uses TRBV24-1 and TRBJ1-3; the D is unclear. Trimming cost V 9 bases and J 5 bases, with 25 bases left between them. The CDR3 consists of 17 residues. Per the germline V gene, CDR1 is KGHDR and CDR2 is SFDVKD.

This clonotype showed up many times. The gene calls are TRBV6-5 and TRBJ2-1, with unresolved D. V was pared by 3 bases and J by 0 bases, with 6 bases between. The CDR3 runs to 14 residues. Germline V gene data show CDR1 as MNHEY and CDR2 as SVGAGI. DNA of the CDR3: TGTGCCAGCAGTTATTCCAGCTCCTACAATGAGCAGTTCTTC. As protein: CASSYSSSYNEQFF.

Notes on this clonotype: A much larger clone differs from this one at a single base, so this may be a read error. The chain carries TRBV20-1 and TRBJ2-3, with D perhaps matching TRBD1 (5 bases). Per germline, CDR1 DFQATT and CDR2 SNEGSKA (reference sequence). The CDR3 spans 12 residues. With 7 bases removed from V and 5 bases from J, the gap between germline ends came to 13 bases. The CDR3 spells CSEINQGDTQYF. CDR3 DNA: TGCAGTGAGATAAATCAGGGAGATACGCAGTATTTT.

This clonotype was seen at least ten times. The chain uses TRBV3-1 and TRBJ2-1; D is unclear. Looked up from germline, CDR1 is LGHDT and CDR2 is YNNKEL (reference sequence). Trimming shortened V by 4 bases and J by 6 bases, and 10 bases separated the two germline ends. This CDR3 has 13 amino acids. CDR3 DNA sequence: TGTGCCAGCAGCCGGACGTCCGCCAATGAGCAGTTCTTC. Translating gives CASSRTSANEQFF.

This chain's CDR3 is CASSFSGSNTGELFF. For the CDR3, the DNA is TGCGCCAGCAGCTTCTCTGGCTCGAACACCGGGGAGCTGTTTTTT. This rearrangement joins TRBV5-1 to TRBJ2-2; no definite D call. CDR1 is SGHRS and CDR2 is YFSETQ in the germline V gene. The CDR3 is made up of 15 amino acids. V dropped 2 bases and J dropped 0 bases, with 8 bases sitting between them.

The sample holds a few counts of this clonotype. CDR3 sequence: CASNYLPRGTEAFF. The CDR3 bases are TGTGCCAGCAACTATCTCCCCCGCGGAACTGAAGCTTTCTTT. This chain joins TRBV27 and TRBJ1-1; D is ambiguous. V shed 7 bases and J shed 5 bases, with 17 bases lying between them. Germline assignment: CDR1 MNHEY and CDR2 SMNVEV (reference sequence). The CDR3 has 14 residues.

The rearrangement joins TRBV5-1 to TRBJ2-7, with 8 bases lining up with TRBD1. This CDR3 has 18 amino acids. Trimming cost V 0 bases and J 0 bases; bases outside gene matches: 11. CDR1 is SGHRS and CDR2 is YFSETQ in the germline V gene. The CDR3 loop reads CASSLARNAGQDSYEQYF. In nucleotides, the CDR3 is TGCGCCAGCAGCTTGGCCAGGAACGCGGGACAGGACTCCTACGAGCAGTACTTC.

The chain uses TRBV27 and TRBJ2-5, with D maybe TRBD2 (5 bases). Germline assignment: CDR1 MNHEY and CDR2 SMNVEV (reference sequence). V lost 5 bases to trimming and J lost 0 bases, with 13 bases between them. The length of the CDR3 is 15 residues. CDR3 in amino acids: CASSRGLLYQETQYF. The DNA for the CDR3 is TGTGCCAGCAGTAGAGGACTGCTGTACCAAGAGACCCAGTACTTC.

This clonotype was counted only a few times. This chain connects TRBV20-1 to TRBJ2-3; the match to TRBD2 covers 10 bases. CDR1 and CDR2 from the germline V gene are DFQATT and SNEGSKA (reference sequence). V was clipped by 5 bases and J by 3 bases; unmatched bases: 8. The CDR3 length is 15 residues. CDR3 nucleotide sequence: TGCAGTGCTCCCCTGCCTAGCGGGGGAACAGATACGCAGTATTTT. It yields the protein CSAPLPSGGTDTQYF.